This TCR beta chain was documented in a study of regulatory T cells in long-lasting Graves disease (dated by TCRdb to the early 2020s). About the study as a whole: Persistent Graves' disease was defined as persistently positive TSH receptor autoantibodies together with antithyroid drug treatment for over 5 years. A total of roughly 35 samples underwent TCR sequencing: about 13 from persistent and 20 from newly diagnosed Graves' disease patients. The study was conducted in China and was registered as a clinical trial. This study used TCR sequencing and RNA sequencing of peripheral blood to compare persistent Graves' disease patients against newly diagnosed Graves' disease patients. In the clinical cohort, patients with persistent Graves' disease had used antithyroid drugs for an average of about 9.4 years. Study-wide conclusions, independent of this receptor: A larger number of public clonotypes was shared among persistent patients (fewer than 3,000) than among newly diagnosed patients (around 890). Because the primary lesion, thyroid tissue, could not be accessed, the study looked at peripheral blood alone. The authors noted that the small sample size was a limitation that may lower accuracy. Preferential use of TRBV28, TRBJ1-2 and TRBJ2-5 was observed in persistent disease, whereas TRBV20-1 and TRBJ2-1 were favored in newly diagnosed disease. Only the TCR beta chain was sequenced and analyzed. Compared with newly diagnosed patients, patients with persistent Graves' disease had lower TCR Shannon entropy and fewer highly expanded clones, which suggests clonal expansion.

This clonotype occurred many times. No cognate antigen has been identified for it. One base away there is no much larger clone; base qualities are not given. The time point label on this specimen signifies: persistent/refractory GD, antithyroid drugs over 5 years with positive TRAb. RNA was extracted from PBMCs in TRIzol for both TCR sequencing and RNA sequencing. The diagnosis of Graves' disease was made according to American Thyroid Association guidelines. Patients were recruited from an endocrinology department in Xi'an, China. Each patient gave 7 to 9.5 milliliters of peripheral blood, collected in an EDTA anticoagulant tube. Ficoll Paque Plus density gradient separation was used to isolate PBMCs, and no additional T cell sorting was done. An Agilent 2100 Bioanalyzer and agarose gel were used to check RNA quality, and a NanoDrop 2000 was used to measure RNA concentration. Library preparation used multiplex PCR. Sequenced on an Illumina HiSeq 4000. To build TCR beta libraries, CDR3 regions were amplified by Arm-PCR using iRepertoire HTBI primers. Before sequencing, the PCR products underwent gel purification. The study's processing was this. A total of 62 TRBV and approximately 15 TRBJ segments were identified across samples and were used for gene usage analysis of CDR3 amino acid clonotypes. COPE and FqMerger were used to merge the filtered high-quality paired reads into contigs. BLAST was used to align contigs to IMGT TRBV, TRBD and TRBJ reference genes, with CDR3 defined following IMGT. Any clonotype with a frequency above 0.1% was counted as a highly expanded clone. Repertoire diversity was measured by Shannon entropy, and V-J evenness by the Gini coefficient. Public clonotypes were defined as clonotypes shared by more than one individual. The public sequencing data were trimmed at Q25 with fastp and processed into clonotypes with MiXCR by TCRdb, which kept only in-frame beta chains. Duplicate CDR3 protein sequences are folded into a single record with the most common DNA and genes. These V and J calls derive from TCRdb rather than the authors' analysis. This sample gives about 290,000 distinct CDR3 sequences in total; roughly a fifth of them show up just once. Jointly, the top ten make up 56% of the sample.

V is pared back by 3 bases and J by 6 bases, with 12 bases lying between the germline termini. The CDR3 runs 13 residues from the cysteine to the phenylalanine. Only the CDR3 DNA stays, 39 bases, in frame from base 1. According to the germline V gene, CDR1 reads SGHTA and CDR2 reads FQGNSA. Here the chain combines TRBV7-2 and TRBJ2-7; the D segment might be TRBD1 or TRBD2, since each matches 5 bases. Sequenced here: peripheral blood mononuclear cells (PBMCs), sampled when the disease was refractory, from a patient treated with antithyroid drugs. The sequence was obtained from a female donor with Graves disease. The nucleotides are TGTGCCAGCAGCTTGGGGGTATTACTCGAGCAGTACTTC. This yields the protein CASSLGVLLEQYF.